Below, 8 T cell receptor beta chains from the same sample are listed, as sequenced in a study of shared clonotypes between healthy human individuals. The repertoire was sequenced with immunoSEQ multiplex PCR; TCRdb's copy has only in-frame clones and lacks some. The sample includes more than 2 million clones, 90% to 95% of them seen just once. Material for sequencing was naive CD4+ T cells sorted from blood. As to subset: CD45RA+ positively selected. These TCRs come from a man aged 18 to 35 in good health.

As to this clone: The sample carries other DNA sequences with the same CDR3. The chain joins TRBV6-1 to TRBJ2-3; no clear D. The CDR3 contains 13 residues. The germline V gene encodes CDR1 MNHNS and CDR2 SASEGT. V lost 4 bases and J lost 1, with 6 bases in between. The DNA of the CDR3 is TGTGCCAGCAGTGCTCCTGGCACAGATACGCAGTATTTT. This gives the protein CASSAPGTDTQYF.

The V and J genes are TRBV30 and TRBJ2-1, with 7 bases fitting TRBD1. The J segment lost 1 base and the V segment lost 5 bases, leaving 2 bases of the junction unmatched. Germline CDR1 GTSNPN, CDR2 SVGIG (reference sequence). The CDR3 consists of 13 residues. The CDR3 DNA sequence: TGTGCCTGGTCGACAGGGTCCTACAATGAGCAGTTCTTC. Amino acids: CAWSTGSYNEQFF.

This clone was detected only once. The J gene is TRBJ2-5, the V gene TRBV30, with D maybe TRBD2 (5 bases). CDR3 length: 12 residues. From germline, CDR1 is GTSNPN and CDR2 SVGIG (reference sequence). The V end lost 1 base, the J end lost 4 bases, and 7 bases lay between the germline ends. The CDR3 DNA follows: TGTGCCTGGAGTGCTAGCAGAGAGACCCAGTACTTC. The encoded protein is CAWSASRETQYF.

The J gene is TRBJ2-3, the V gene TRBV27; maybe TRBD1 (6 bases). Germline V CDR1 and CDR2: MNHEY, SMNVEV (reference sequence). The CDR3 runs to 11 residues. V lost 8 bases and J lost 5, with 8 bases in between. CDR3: CASPRGDTQYF. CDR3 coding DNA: TGTGCCAGCCCCAGGGGAGATACGCAGTATTTT.

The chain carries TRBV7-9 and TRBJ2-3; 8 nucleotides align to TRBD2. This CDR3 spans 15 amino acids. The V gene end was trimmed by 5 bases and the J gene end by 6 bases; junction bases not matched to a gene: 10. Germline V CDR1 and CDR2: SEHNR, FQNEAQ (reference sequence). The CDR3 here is CASSRYPGGRDTQYF. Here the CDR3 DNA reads TGTGCCAGCAGCCGGTACCCGGGGGGGCGGGATACGCAGTATTTT.

The CDR3 bases are TGTGCCAGCAGTGAGGCCGGTGACACAGATACGCAGTATTTT. Amino acid sequence: CASSEAGDTDTQYF. The chain uses TRBV25-1 and TRBJ2-3; D gene unclear. CDR1 and CDR2 from the germline V gene are MGHDK and SYGVNS. CDR3 length: 14 amino acids. With 3 bases removed from V and 2 bases from J, the gap between germline ends came to 9 bases.

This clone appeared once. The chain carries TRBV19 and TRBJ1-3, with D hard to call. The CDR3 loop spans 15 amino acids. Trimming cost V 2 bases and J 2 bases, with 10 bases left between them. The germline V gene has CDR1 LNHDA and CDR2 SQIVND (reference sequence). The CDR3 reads CASSIPQNPGNTIYF. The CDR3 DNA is TGTGCCAGTAGTATACCACAGAATCCTGGAAACACCATATATTTT. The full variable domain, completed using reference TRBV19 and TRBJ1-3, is DGGITQSPKYLFRKEGQNVTLSCEQNLNHDAMYWYRQDPGQGLRLIYYSQIVNDFQKGDIAEGYSVSREKKESFPLTVTSAQKNPTAFYLCASSIPQNPGNTIYFGEGSWLTVV.

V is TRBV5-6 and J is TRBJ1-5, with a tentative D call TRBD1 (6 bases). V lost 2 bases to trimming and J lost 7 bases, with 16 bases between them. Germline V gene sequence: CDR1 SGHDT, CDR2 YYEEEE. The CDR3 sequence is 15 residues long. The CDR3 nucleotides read TGTGCCAGCAGCTTCGAAACAGGGTCGAACCAGCCCCAGCATTTT. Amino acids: CASSFETGSNQPQHF.